This TCR beta chain was recorded in a study of T cell responses to AZD1222 COVID-19 vaccine. General study points: Among those given AZD1222, only six were seropositive at baseline. Clonal diversity was possibly underestimated, and white British individuals and females predominated among donors. Reportedly, nearly half of unique spike TCRs recognized epitopes outside B.1.351/B.1.1.7 mutations.

The CDR3 is 18 amino acids. Deletions cut 2 bases from V and 0 bases from J, with 16 bases between. Per the germline V gene, CDR1 is MGHRA and CDR2 is YSYEKL. Measured with immunoSEQ multiplex PCR; TCRdb has only the in-frame clones, and not every one. The sample consists of 180,000 or so clones, about 90% of them appearing once. Concerning this clone: What it binds is unknown.

Timing groups of about 4 and about 12 weeks for second doses were pooled. The material was peripheral blood, obtained 28 days after the second AZD1222 dose. The chain couples TRBV4-1 to TRBJ2-2; D assignment may be TRBD1 or TRBD2 (6 bases each). This receptor was identified in an adult who received the AZD1222 COVID-19 vaccine. CDR3 sequence reads: CASSQRIGGLPNTGELFF. The CDR3 DNA sequence: TGCGCCAGCAGCCAAAGGATTGGGGGGCTACCGAACACCGGGGAGCTGTTTTTT.